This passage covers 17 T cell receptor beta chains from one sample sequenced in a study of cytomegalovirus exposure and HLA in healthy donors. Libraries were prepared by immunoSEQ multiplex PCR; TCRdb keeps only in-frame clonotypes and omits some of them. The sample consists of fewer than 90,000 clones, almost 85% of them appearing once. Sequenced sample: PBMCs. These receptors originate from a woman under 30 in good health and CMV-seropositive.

The CDR3 reads CASSLYPAGGTGELFF. The DNA of the CDR3 is TGTGCCAGCAGTTTATATCCAGCGGGGGGTACCGGGGAGCTGTTTTTT. The chain links TRBV27 to TRBJ2-2; 9 bases fit TRBD2. The CDR3 runs to 16 residues. The V gene end was trimmed by 1 base and the J gene end by 5 bases; junction bases not matched to a gene: 5. The germline V gene encodes CDR1 MNHEY and CDR2 SMNVEV (reference sequence).

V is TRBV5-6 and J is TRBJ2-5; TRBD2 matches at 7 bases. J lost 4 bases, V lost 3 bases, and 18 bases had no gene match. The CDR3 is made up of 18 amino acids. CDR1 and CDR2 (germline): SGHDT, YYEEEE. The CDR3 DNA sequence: TGTGCCAGCAGCTGGGGTTCGGTGCGAGCGGGGTCGGGAGAGACCCAGTACTTC. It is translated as CASSWGSVRAGSGETQYF.

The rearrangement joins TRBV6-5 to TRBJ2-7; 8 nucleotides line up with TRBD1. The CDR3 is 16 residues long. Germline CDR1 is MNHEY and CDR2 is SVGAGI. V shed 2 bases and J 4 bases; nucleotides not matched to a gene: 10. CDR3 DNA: TGTGCCAGCAGTTACGGACGGGACAGGATCTTTTACGAGCAGTACTTC. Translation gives CASSYGRDRIFYEQYF.

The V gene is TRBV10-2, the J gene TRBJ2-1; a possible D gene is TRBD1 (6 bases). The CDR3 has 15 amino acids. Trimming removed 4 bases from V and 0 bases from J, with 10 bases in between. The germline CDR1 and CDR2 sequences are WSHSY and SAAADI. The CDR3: CASSGGTISYNEQFF. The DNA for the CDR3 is TGCGCCAGCAGTGGAGGGACAATCTCCTACAATGAGCAGTTCTTC.

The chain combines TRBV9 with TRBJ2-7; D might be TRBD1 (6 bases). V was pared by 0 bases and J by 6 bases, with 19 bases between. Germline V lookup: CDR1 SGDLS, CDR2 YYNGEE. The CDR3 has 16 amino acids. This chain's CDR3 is CASSVVDSSLRGEQYF. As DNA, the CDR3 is TGTGCCAGCAGCGTAGTGGACAGTTCCCTAAGGGGCGAGCAGTACTTC.

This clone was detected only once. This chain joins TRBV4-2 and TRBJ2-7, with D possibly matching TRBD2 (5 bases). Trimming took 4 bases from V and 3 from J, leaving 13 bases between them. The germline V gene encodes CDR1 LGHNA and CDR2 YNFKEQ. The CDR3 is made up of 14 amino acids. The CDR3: CASSPRAVDYEQYF. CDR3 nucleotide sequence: TGTGCCAGCAGCCCGAGGGCCGTAGACTACGAGCAGTACTTC.

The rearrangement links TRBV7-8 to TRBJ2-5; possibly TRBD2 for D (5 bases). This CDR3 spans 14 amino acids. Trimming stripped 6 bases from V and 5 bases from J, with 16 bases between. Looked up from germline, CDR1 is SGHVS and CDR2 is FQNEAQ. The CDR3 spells CASSPNTGEETQYF. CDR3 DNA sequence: TGTGCCAGCAGTCCCAACACCGGGGAGGAGACCCAGTACTTC.

The CDR3 here is CASTPRGLLYGYTF. The CDR3 DNA reads as TGTGCCAGCACCCCCAGGGGGCTCCTCTATGGCTACACCTTC. The chain recombines TRBV28 with TRBJ1-2; 8 bases are shared with TRBD1. Trimming took 7 bases from V and 4 from J; bases not matched to a gene: 8. CDR1 MDHEN and CDR2 SYDVKM come from the germline V gene. This CDR3 is built from 14 residues.

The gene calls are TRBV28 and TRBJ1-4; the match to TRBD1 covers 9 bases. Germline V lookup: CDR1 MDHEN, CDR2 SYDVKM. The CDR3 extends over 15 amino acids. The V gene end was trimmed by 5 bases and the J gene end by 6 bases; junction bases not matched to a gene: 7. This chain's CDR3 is CASSPLQGADEKLFF. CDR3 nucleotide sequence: TGTGCCAGCAGTCCACTACAGGGGGCGGATGAAAAACTGTTTTTT.

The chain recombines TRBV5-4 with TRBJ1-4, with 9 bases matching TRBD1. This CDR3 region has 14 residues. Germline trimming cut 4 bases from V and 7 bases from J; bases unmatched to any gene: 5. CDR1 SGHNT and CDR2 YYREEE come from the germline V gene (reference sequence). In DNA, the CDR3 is TGTGCCAGCAGCCCGGACAGGGGAAGTGAAAAACTGTTTTTT. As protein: CASSPDRGSEKLFF.

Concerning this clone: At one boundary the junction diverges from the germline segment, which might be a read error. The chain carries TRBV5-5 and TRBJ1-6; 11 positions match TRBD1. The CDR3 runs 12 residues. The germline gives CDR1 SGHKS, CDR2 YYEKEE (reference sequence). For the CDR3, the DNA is TGTGCCAGCAGCTCCGTACCGGGACAGGGGGTCTTT. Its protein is CASSSVPGQGVF.

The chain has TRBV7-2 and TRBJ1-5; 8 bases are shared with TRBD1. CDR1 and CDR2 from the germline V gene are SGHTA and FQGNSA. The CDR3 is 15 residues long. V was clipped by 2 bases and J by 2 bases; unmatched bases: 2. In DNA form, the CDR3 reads TGTGCCAGCAGCTTAATGGGACAGGGCAATCAGCCCCAGCATTTT. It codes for CASSLMGQGNQPQHF.

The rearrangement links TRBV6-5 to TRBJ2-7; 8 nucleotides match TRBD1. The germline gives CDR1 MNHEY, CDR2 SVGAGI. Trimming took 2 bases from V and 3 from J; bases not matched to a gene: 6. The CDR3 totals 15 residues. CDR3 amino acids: CASSYSGQGHYEQYF. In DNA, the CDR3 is TGTGCCAGCAGTTACAGTGGACAGGGTCACTACGAGCAGTACTTC.

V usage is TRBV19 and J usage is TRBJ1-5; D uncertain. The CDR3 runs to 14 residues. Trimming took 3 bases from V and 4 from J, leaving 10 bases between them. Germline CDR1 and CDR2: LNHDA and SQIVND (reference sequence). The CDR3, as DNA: TGTGCCAGTAGTATCTCTGGAGGAAATCAGCCCCAGCATTTT. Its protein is CASSISGGNQPQHF.

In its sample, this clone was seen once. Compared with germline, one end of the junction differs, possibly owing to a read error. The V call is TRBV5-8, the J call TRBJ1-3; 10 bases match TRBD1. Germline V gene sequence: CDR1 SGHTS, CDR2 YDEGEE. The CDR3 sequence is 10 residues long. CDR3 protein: CASSPGQGNF. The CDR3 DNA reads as TGTGCCAGCAGCCCGGGACAGGGGAATTTT.

The CDR3 protein is CASSVTGGAEQPQHF. The DNA of the CDR3 is TGTGCCAGCAGTGTGACAGGGGGCGCGGAGCAGCCCCAGCATTTT. The rearrangement uses TRBV6-1 and TRBJ1-5; 10 bases are shared with TRBD1. This CDR3 region has 15 residues. Germline V gives CDR1 MNHNS, CDR2 SASEGT. The V and J ends lost 4 bases and 7 bases, in that order; junction bases with no gene match: 7.

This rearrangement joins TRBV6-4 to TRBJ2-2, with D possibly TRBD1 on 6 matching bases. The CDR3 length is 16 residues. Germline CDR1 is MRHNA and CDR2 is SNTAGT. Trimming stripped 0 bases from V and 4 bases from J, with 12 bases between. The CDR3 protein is CASSDSGRGLTGELFF. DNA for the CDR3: TGTGCCAGCAGTGACTCGGGCAGGGGTCTCACCGGGGAGCTGTTTTTT.